The clone carrying this TCR beta chain was recorded many times. The antigen remains unidentified. This specimen belongs to a study of blood T cells in healthy people across ages. Findings and limits, study-wide: Strong correlation existed between TCR beta diversity and naive T cell percentage. CMV status of donors was unknown, possibly confounding expanded clonotype changes. Getting older went along with TCR beta diversity per million T cells dropping roughly linearly.

With 3 bases clipped from V and 5 bases from J, the junction kept 5 bases outside the gene matches. Germline V CDR1 and CDR2: DFQATT, SNEGSKA (reference sequence). This CDR3 has 13 amino acids. The authors ran a second PCR of roughly 6 to 12 cycles using a sample-barcoded 5' primer and a J-beta primer mix. TCRdb re-called the 5' RACE reads with MiXCR, one entry per CDR3 protein. Of 850,000 to 950,000 distinct CDR3 sequences in the sample, under 35% were seen once. Per individual sample, total RNA of at least 5.5 micrograms was extracted. The chain carries TRBV20-1 and TRBJ1-2, with TRBD1 matching 8 bases. The sequenced sample consisted of blood. The source is a woman of 80 years or more in good health. CDR3 DNA: TGCAGTGCTAGGCAGGGGGCTAGATATGGCTACACCTTC. This encodes CSARQGARYGYTF.